These T cell receptor beta chains were read from a single sample in a study of T cells in Graves' hyperthyroidism and ophthalmopathy. TCRdb re-derived calls from the multiplex PCR reads in MiXCR, one entry per CDR3 protein. The table shows around 350,000 distinct CDR3 sequences, with around 14% occurring only once. Sample: blood. All receptors come from a woman aged 18-35 years with Graves' hyperthyroidism that later progressed to Graves' ophthalmopathy. Both conserved end residues are part of each CDR3. D genes are given only for firm matches. Some rows mark clone size as missing; the rest say once, few, many or name a class of expanded clone.

cdr3_length: 15; clone_size: many; v_call: TRBV20-1; d_call: NA; j_call: TRBJ2-7; cdr3_nt: TGCAGTGCTAGAGAAGGATTAGGTAGCTCCTACGAGCAGTACTTC; cdr3_aa: CSAREGLGSSYEQYF
cdr3_length: 18; clone_size: NA; v_call: TRBV12-3/TRBV12-4; d_call: TRBD2; j_call: TRBJ2-1; cdr3_nt: TGTGCCAGCAGCTCCTGGGCTAGCGGGATTTGGGATACATCGGAGCAGTTCTTC; cdr3_aa: CASSSWASGIWDTSEQFF
cdr3_length: 14; clone_size: few; v_call: TRBV20-1; d_call: TRBD2; j_call: TRBJ2-3; cdr3_nt: TGCAGTGCTAGACTAGCGGGAGACACAGATACGCAGTATTTT; cdr3_aa: CSARLAGDTDTQYF
cdr3_length: 14; clone_size: few; v_call: TRBV6-1; d_call: TRBD1; j_call: TRBJ1-2; cdr3_nt: TGTGCCAGCAGTGGGAGGGACAGGGTTGACCGCTACACCTTC; cdr3_aa: CASSGRDRVDRYTF
cdr3_length: 12; clone_size: NA; v_call: TRBV27; d_call: NA; j_call: TRBJ2-7; cdr3_nt: TGTGCCAACCCCGGGCAATCCTACGAGCAGTACTTC; cdr3_aa: CANPGQSYEQYF
cdr3_length: 14; clone_size: many; v_call: TRBV28; d_call: NA; j_call: TRBJ2-3; cdr3_nt: TGTGCCAGCATCGCGGGTTCAAGCACAGATACGCAGTATTTT; cdr3_aa: CASIAGSSTDTQYF
cdr3_length: 15; clone_size: many; v_call: TRBV28; d_call: NA; j_call: TRBJ1-2; cdr3_nt: TGTGCCAGCCAAATAATCGAGGGGGGCAACTATGGCTACACCTTC; cdr3_aa: CASQIIEGGNYGYTF
cdr3_length: 12; clone_size: many; v_call: TRBV2; d_call: NA; j_call: TRBJ2-1; cdr3_nt: TGTGCCAGCAGTGTATTGAGGCATGAGCAGTTCTTC; cdr3_aa: CASSVLRHEQFF
cdr3_length: 15; clone_size: NA; v_call: TRBV7-2; d_call: NA; j_call: TRBJ2-7; cdr3_nt: TGTGCCAGCAGCTTAAGGGTAGCGTGGGCCTACGAGCAGTACTTC; cdr3_aa: CASSLRVAWAYEQYF
cdr3_length: 13; clone_size: NA; v_call: TRBV27; d_call: NA; j_call: TRBJ2-7; cdr3_nt: TGTGCCAGCAGTTTATCGTTGGGGGGGCTGCAGTACTTC; cdr3_aa: CASSLSLGGLQYF
cdr3_length: 15; clone_size: many; v_call: TRBV7-9; d_call: NA; j_call: TRBJ2-7; cdr3_nt: TGTGCCAGCAGCACTACGGGCGGACTTCTGAGGGAGCAGTACTTC; cdr3_aa: CASSTTGGLLREQYF
cdr3_length: 15; clone_size: many; v_call: TRBV7-2; d_call: TRBD2; j_call: TRBJ2-7; cdr3_nt: TGTGCCAGCAGCTTAGCGTCTAGCGGCCCCTACGAGCAGTACTTC; cdr3_aa: CASSLASSGPYEQYF
cdr3_length: 20; clone_size: few; v_call: TRBV10-2; d_call: TRBD1; j_call: TRBJ1-6; cdr3_nt: TGCGCCACAACATCAGGGGGTAGAGACAATATGAGCTCCTATAATTCACCCCTCCACTTT; cdr3_aa: CATTSGGRDNMSSYNSPLHF
cdr3_length: 13; clone_size: many; v_call: TRBV28; d_call: NA; j_call: TRBJ1-2; cdr3_nt: TGTGCCAGCAGTTTAGGACAGATCTATGGCTACACCTTC; cdr3_aa: CASSLGQIYGYTF
cdr3_length: 14; clone_size: NA; v_call: TRBV14; d_call: TRBD2; j_call: TRBJ2-3; cdr3_nt: TGTGCCAGCAGCCAAACTAGCGGGAGTAATACGCAGTATTTT; cdr3_aa: CASSQTSGSNTQYF
cdr3_length: 14; clone_size: many; v_call: TRBV10-3; d_call: TRBD2; j_call: TRBJ2-7; cdr3_nt: TGTGCCATCAGTTCTAGCGGCGTCTCCTACGAGCAGTACTTC; cdr3_aa: CAISSSGVSYEQYF
cdr3_length: 15; clone_size: NA; v_call: TRBV5-6; d_call: TRBD1; j_call: TRBJ1-1; cdr3_nt: TGTGCCAGCAGCTCGGGACAGGGGGCACTAGCTGAAGCTTTCTTT; cdr3_aa: CASSSGQGALAEAFF
cdr3_length: 16; clone_size: many; v_call: TRBV28; d_call: TRBD2; j_call: TRBJ2-5; cdr3_nt: TGTGCCAGCAGTTTGTCGGGACTAGAGGGCCAAGAGACCCAGTACTTC; cdr3_aa: CASSLSGLEGQETQYF
cdr3_length: 17; clone_size: few; v_call: TRBV28; d_call: TRBD1; j_call: TRBJ2-5; cdr3_nt: TGTGCCAGCAGGGTTGGGACAGCCGAACTGTACCAAGAGACCCAGTACTTC; cdr3_aa: CASRVGTAELYQETQYF
cdr3_length: 14; clone_size: NA; v_call: TRBV20-1; d_call: NA; j_call: TRBJ2-7; cdr3_nt: TGCAGTGCCAACCCCTTTACGTGGGCCTACGAGCAGTACTTC; cdr3_aa: CSANPFTWAYEQYF
cdr3_length: 16; clone_size: many; v_call: TRBV28; d_call: TRBD1; j_call: TRBJ1-5; cdr3_nt: TGTGCCAGCAGTGGGGTTAGGACAGGGGGAAATCAGCCCCAGCATTTT; cdr3_aa: CASSGVRTGGNQPQHF
cdr3_length: 16; clone_size: many; v_call: TRBV3-1; d_call: TRBD1; j_call: TRBJ1-2; cdr3_nt: TGTGCCAGCAGCCAAGAAGCTCCCCAGGGGGTCGGTGGCTACACCTTC; cdr3_aa: CASSQEAPQGVGGYTF
cdr3_length: 15; clone_size: NA; v_call: TRBV6-1; d_call: TRBD2; j_call: TRBJ2-3; cdr3_nt: TGTGCCAGCAGCGATGCTAGCGGGCACACAGATACGCAGTATTTT; cdr3_aa: CASSDASGHTDTQYF